The TCR beta chain under discussion was sequenced for a study of cytomegalovirus exposure and HLA in healthy donors. Overall study context: Some 85 million unique TCRs from HLA-typed donors were held in an early data release. Clustering assigned around 77% of the approximately 400 genotyped donors to the Caucasian-associated ancestry cluster.

Worth noting for this clone: Antigen: not known.

This CDR3 has 17 residues. CDR1 SGHTS and CDR2 YDEGEE come from the germline V gene. V was shortened by 5 bases and J by 3 bases, with 23 bases between the two germline ends. The PCR used 60 Vbeta and 13 Jbeta primers. Sequencing was performed with immunoSEQ multiplex PCR; in TCRdb, only in-frame clones are kept and a portion is missing. This table has approximately 100,000 clones, about 70% appearing once. Study-wide results and caveats: HLA restriction was apparent for most CMV-associated TCR beta chains in a later analysis. Among TCR beta chains, those listed as cytomegalovirus-associated numbered under 200.

This sequence originates from a female donor in good health and CMV-seronegative. The V call is TRBV5-8, the J call TRBJ1-1; D may be TRBD1 (5 bases). The sequenced material came from PBMCs. The CDR3 region is CASRFPRTRAGDTEAFF. The CDR3 coding sequence is TGTGCCAGCAGGTTTCCCCGGACAAGAGCTGGGGACACTGAAGCTTTCTTT.